Shown below are 26 T cell receptor beta chains from a single sample sequenced in a study of CXCR3-negative and CXCR3-positive naive CD8 T cells. General observations from the study: Naive cells that were CXCR3-positive had more hydrophobic TRB CDR3s (compared with CXCR3-negative naive cells).

No cognate antigen is known for these TCRs. All TRB cDNA libraries came from 5' RACE performed with UMI labels. From the 5' RACE reads, TCRdb lists one entry per CDR3 protein and no DNA. The sample holds roughly 63,000 distinct CDR3 sequences. The sequencing sample was made of naive CXCR3+ CD8+ T cells from blood. The subset was: CD45RO-CCR7+CD27+CD95- naive CD8+ T cells expressing CXCR3 (TNR3+). Source of these receptors: a human donor in good health. Some clones in this sample may be carry-over from other donors' samples.

The chain carries TRBV12-3 or TRBV12-4 and TRBJ2-7; TCRdb reports TRBD2, a call that lacks DNA to check it against. The CDR3 is 14 residues long. The CDR3 is CASSSSGASYEQYF.

This CDR3 reads CASSQSGTDFATNEKLFF. The gene calls are TRBV7-3 and TRBJ1-4; the D call of TRBD1 rests on TCRdb alone, since no DNA is present to check it. The CDR3 spans 18 residues. CDR1 is SGHTA and CDR2 is FQGTGA in the germline V gene.

The chain has TRBV6-4 and TRBJ2-3; the TRBD1 assignment by TCRdb is unverifiable without DNA. This CDR3 contains 15 residues. Germline V lookup: CDR1 MRHNA, CDR2 SNTAGT. The CDR3 loop reads CASRARPGASDTQYF.

The V and J genes are TRBV4-3 and TRBJ2-5; no DNA is available, so the TRBD2 call from TCRdb remains unchecked. The CDR3 covers 19 residues. Germline values: CDR1 LGHNA, CDR2 YSLEER. CDR3 region: CASSQGRLAGGRDQETQYF.

The V call is TRBV14, the J call TRBJ2-6; no DNA is available, so the TRBD1 call from TCRdb remains unchecked. Looked up from germline, CDR1 is SGHDN and CDR2 is FVKESK. The CDR3 length is 15 residues. Here the CDR3 reads CASSQGTTGANVLTF.

CDR3 in amino acids: CATSRQRDMSYNEQFF. This rearrangement joins TRBV15 to TRBJ2-1; TCRdb's D gene call, TRBD2, goes unchecked for lack of DNA. CDR1 and CDR2 (germline): LNHNV, YYDKDF (reference sequence). This CDR3 spans 16 amino acids.

The gene calls are TRBV20-1 and TRBJ2-3; the D call of TRBD2 rests on TCRdb alone, since no DNA is present to check it. The CDR3 is 16 residues long. The germline V gene encodes CDR1 DFQATT and CDR2 SNEGSKA (reference sequence). CDR3 protein: CSARDPTSAWGYTQYF.

This CDR3 reads CASSSGQQLWNEQFF. V and J are TRBV7-6 and TRBJ2-1; TCRdb gives TRBD1 as the D gene, but with no DNA this cannot be confirmed. The CDR3 sequence is 15 residues long. The V gene's germline CDR1 is SGHVS and CDR2 FNYEAQ.

The V gene is TRBV2, the J gene TRBJ2-1; TCRdb indicates TRBD1, and absent DNA this call remains unverified. The V gene's germline CDR1 is SNHLY and CDR2 FYNNEI. The CDR3 runs to 14 residues. CDR3 sequence: CASSEEGFYNEQFF. Full variable domain (outside the CDR3, taken from reference TRBV2 and TRBJ2-1): EPEVTQTPSHQVTQMGQEVILRCVPISNHLYFYWYRQILGQKVEFLVSFYNNEISEKSEIFDDQFSVERPDGSNFTLKIRSTKLEDSAMYFCASSEEGFYNEQFFGPGTRLTVL.

This chain joins TRBV7-3 and TRBJ2-3; TCRdb returns TRBD1, unconfirmable since there is no DNA. This CDR3 contains 14 residues. Germline CDR1 and CDR2: SGHTA and FQGTGA. This CDR3 is CASSEAGSTDTQYF.

V and J are TRBV7-2 and TRBJ2-5. The CDR3 loop spans 14 amino acids. Looked up from germline, CDR1 is SGHTA and CDR2 is FQGNSA. The CDR3 protein is CASSMRAVQETQYF.

The chain recombines TRBV27 with TRBJ2-2; no DNA is available, so the TRBD2 call from TCRdb remains unchecked. The germline CDR1 and CDR2 sequences are MNHEY and SMNVEV (reference sequence). The CDR3 has 17 amino acids. The CDR3 reads CASSQGRIQLDTGELFF.

The genes are TRBV7-8 and TRBJ2-3; the TCRdb call, TRBD2, lacks DNA for checking. This CDR3 region has 15 residues. Per germline, CDR1 SGHVS and CDR2 FQNEAQ. The CDR3 loop is CASSPLAASTDTQYF.

V and J are TRBV20-1 and TRBJ2-5; TCRdb reports TRBD1, a call that lacks DNA to check it against. The V gene's germline CDR1 is DFQATT and CDR2 SNEGSKA (reference sequence). CDR3 length equals 16 residues. CDR3 sequence reads: CSARASDRVLFETQYF.

The rearrangement uses TRBV27 and TRBJ2-2; TCRdb gives TRBD2 as the D gene, but with no DNA this cannot be confirmed. Germline V lookup: CDR1 MNHEY, CDR2 SMNVEV (reference sequence). This CDR3 region has 19 residues. CDR3 residues: CASSLMLLAGGWNTGELFF.

CDR3 region: CASSSPGTSFPNEQFF. The chain joins TRBV7-2 to TRBJ2-1; TCRdb lists TRBD2, though no DNA is available to test this call. Germline V gives CDR1 SGHTA, CDR2 FQGNSA. This CDR3 spans 16 amino acids.

The chain's CDR3 is CSAGQGTRVRNEQFF. The chain has TRBV29-1 and TRBJ2-1; the TCRdb call, TRBD1, lacks DNA for checking. Germline CDR1 reads SQVTM; CDR2 reads ANQGSEA. The CDR3 length is 15 residues.

The chain employs TRBV12-3 or TRBV12-4 and TRBJ1-1; TCRdb returns TRBD1, unconfirmable since there is no DNA. The CDR3 runs 15 residues. CDR3 protein: CASSYDPGDRPEAFF.

The chain couples TRBV27 to TRBJ2-1; TCRdb designates TRBD2, a call that cannot be tested without DNA. The germline V gene encodes CDR1 MNHEY and CDR2 SMNVEV (reference sequence). This CDR3 spans 15 amino acids. This CDR3 is CASSWTSAEGDEQFF.

The genes are TRBV29-1 and TRBJ2-5. The CDR3 has 13 residues. CDR1 is SQVTM and CDR2 is ANQGSEA in the germline V gene. CDR3 residues: CSVEDRYQETQYF.

The gene calls are TRBV29-1 and TRBJ1-5; absent DNA, TCRdb's TRBD1 call cannot be checked. Germline lookup yields CDR1 SQVTM and CDR2 ANQGSEA. The CDR3 is 13 amino acids. The CDR3 spells CSVGGTGNQPQHF.

The J gene is TRBJ2-1, the V gene TRBV6-5; TCRdb's D call of TRBD1 is untestable without DNA. Germline V CDR1 and CDR2: MNHEY, SVGAGI. This CDR3 contains 15 residues. The CDR3 loop is CASSWGTGDYNEQFF.

The chain couples TRBV19 to TRBJ2-1. Germline CDR1 is LNHDA and CDR2 is SQIVND (reference sequence). The CDR3 consists of 15 residues. CDR3: CASTPSGSSYNEQFF.

The genes are TRBV29-1 and TRBJ2-3; TCRdb indicates TRBD2, and absent DNA this call remains unverified. The germline CDR1 and CDR2 sequences are SQVTM and ANQGSEA. This CDR3 region has 12 residues. CDR3 protein: CSARTSRDTQYF.

The rearrangement links TRBV28 to TRBJ2-2; TCRdb's D call of TRBD1 is untestable without DNA. CDR3 length equals 15 residues. Looked up from germline, CDR1 is MDHEN and CDR2 is SYDVKM. CDR3 loop: CASSPRQPNTGELFF.

J is TRBJ2-3 and V is TRBV29-1. The CDR3 has 14 residues. Looked up from germline, CDR1 is SQVTM and CDR2 is ANQGSEA. The CDR3 protein is CSVSGQVMTDTQYF.